The rows below give T cell receptor beta chains drawn from one sample of a study of cytomegalovirus exposure and HLA in healthy donors. Here immunoSEQ multiplex PCR was the method, and the copy in TCRdb shows in-frame clones only, minus some. The sample records around 150,000 clones, 65% to 80% being singletons. Sample: PBMCs. The receptors were gathered from a female donor in good health and CMV-seronegative. Each CDR3 is given without its conserved first and last residue. Only some rows state a clone size, as once, few, many or a class for expanded clones.

J	size	V	CDR3
TRBJ1-3	-	TRBV19	ASSGTAGNTIY
TRBJ1-1	-	TRBV18	ASSPPRGLNTEAF
TRBJ2-5	-	TRBV4-1	ASSQGDSGQETQY
TRBJ1-3	-	TRBV18	ASSPGDRVSGNTIY
TRBJ2-7	few	TRBV16	ASSPSRTQGEQY
TRBJ1-4	-	TRBV18	ASSPKSEGSEKLF
TRBJ2-3	-	TRBV10-3	AISDPGGRRY
TRBJ2-2	few	TRBV5-1	ASSVTGTLTGELF
TRBJ1-2	-	TRBV27	ASSLLVGNGYT
TRBJ2-1	-	TRBV5-4	ASKTSGAYNEQF
TRBJ1-4	-	TRBV9	ASSVGQGTNEKLF
TRBJ1-2	-	TRBV4-1	ASSQSGQTSNYGYT
TRBJ1-2	few	TRBV6-5	ASNTGQGSYGYT
TRBJ2-1	-	TRBV5-1	ASRPTPSYNEQF
TRBJ1-3	-	TRBV5-5	ASSRDTSSGNTIY
TRBJ1-2	-	TRBV6-6	ASSYSKTASGYT
TRBJ2-7	-	TRBV5-1	ASSLGDQGKDEQY
TRBJ2-3	-	TRBV4-1	ASSRGLSTDTQY
TRBJ1-6	-	TRBV5-1	ASSSRTGFGSPLH
TRBJ1-4	-	TRBV6-5	ASSYSTGGQEKLF
TRBJ2-5	-	TRBV5-8	ASSFSRERAQY
TRBJ1-3	once	TRBV30	AWGQGAPGGNTIY
TRBJ1-3	-	TRBV11-2	ASSLFVGLENTIY
TRBJ2-5	few	TRBV19	ASSGQGAGETQY
TRBJ2-5	once	TRBV5-1	ASRLDREETQY
TRBJ2-5	-	TRBV19	ASTGGHGETQY
TRBJ2-7	-	TRBV9	ASSVVPGQGAHEQY
TRBJ1-2	-	TRBV9	ASSRKWGLGPNYGYT
TRBJ2-2	-	TRBV10-3	AISERAGVGTGELF
TRBJ1-5	-	TRBV5-1	ASSWGVGSNQPQH
TRBJ1-2	-	TRBV7-8	ASSSTGDYGYT
TRBJ1-6	-	TRBV2	ASRLGSSYNSPLH
TRBJ2-2	once	TRBV7-3	ASSTRGYGGRNTGELF
TRBJ2-4	once	TRBV5-8	ASSLGGSENIQY
TRBJ1-1	few	TRBV29-1	SVSKQGAEAF
TRBJ2-3	-	TRBV28	ASSLLQGTDTQY
TRBJ1-2	-	TRBV30	AWSFDRGNYGYT
TRBJ1-2	-	TRBV5-1	ASSLEGQGAPGYT
TRBJ2-7	-	TRBV6-5	ASRSTGTGGEQY
TRBJ2-1	-	TRBV29-1	SVGLSYNEQF
TRBJ1-4	-	TRBV5-1	VSSGVGGSEKLF
TRBJ1-1	-	TRBV7-8	ASSARDRGSNTEAF
TRBJ1-5	few	TRBV5-5	ASSLSVNQPQH